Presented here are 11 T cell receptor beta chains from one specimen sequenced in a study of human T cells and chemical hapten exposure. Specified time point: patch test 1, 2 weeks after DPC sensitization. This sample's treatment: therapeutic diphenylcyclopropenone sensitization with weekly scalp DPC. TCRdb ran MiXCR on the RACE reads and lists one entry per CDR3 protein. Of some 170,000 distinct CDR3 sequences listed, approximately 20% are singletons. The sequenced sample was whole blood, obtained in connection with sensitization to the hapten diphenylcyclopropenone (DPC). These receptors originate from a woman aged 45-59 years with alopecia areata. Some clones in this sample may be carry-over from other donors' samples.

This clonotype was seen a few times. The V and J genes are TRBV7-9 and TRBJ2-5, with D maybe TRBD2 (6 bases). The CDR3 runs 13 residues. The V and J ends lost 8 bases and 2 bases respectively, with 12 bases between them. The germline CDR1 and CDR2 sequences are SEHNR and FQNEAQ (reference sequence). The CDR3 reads CASCRAGQETQYF. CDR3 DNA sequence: TGTGCCAGCTGTCGTGCGGGGCAAGAGACCCAGTACTTC. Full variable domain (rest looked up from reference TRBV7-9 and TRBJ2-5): DTGVSQNPRHKITKRGQNVTFRCDPISEHNRLYWYRQTLGQGPEFLTYFQNEAQLEKSRLLSDRFSAERPKGSFSTLEIQRTEQGDSAMYLCASCRAGQETQYFGPGTRLLVL.

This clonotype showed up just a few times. CDR3 in DNA: TGTGCCAGCAGCCAAGAGGAATCTCTCCAAGAGACCCAGTACTTC. Protein: CASSQEESLQETQYF. This chain uses TRBV3-1 with TRBJ2-5; D uncertain. Germline V gives CDR1 LGHDT, CDR2 YNNKEL (reference sequence). The CDR3 contains 15 residues. V gave up 0 bases and J gave up 1 base, with 9 bases separating them.

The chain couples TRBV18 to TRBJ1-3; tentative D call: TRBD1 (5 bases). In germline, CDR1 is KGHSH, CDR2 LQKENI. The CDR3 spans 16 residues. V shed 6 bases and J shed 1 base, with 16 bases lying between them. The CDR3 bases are TGTGCCAGCTCGCCTGCAGGGTTCTCTTCTGGAAACACCATATATTTT. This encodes CASSPAGFSSGNTIYF.

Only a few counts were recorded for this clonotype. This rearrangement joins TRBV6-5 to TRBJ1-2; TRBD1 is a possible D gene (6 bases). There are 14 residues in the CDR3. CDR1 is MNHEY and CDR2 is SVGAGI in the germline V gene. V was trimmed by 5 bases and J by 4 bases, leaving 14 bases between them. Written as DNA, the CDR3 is TGTGCCAGCAGTGGGTCAGGGGCAGCCTATGGCTACACCTTC. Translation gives CASSGSGAAYGYTF.

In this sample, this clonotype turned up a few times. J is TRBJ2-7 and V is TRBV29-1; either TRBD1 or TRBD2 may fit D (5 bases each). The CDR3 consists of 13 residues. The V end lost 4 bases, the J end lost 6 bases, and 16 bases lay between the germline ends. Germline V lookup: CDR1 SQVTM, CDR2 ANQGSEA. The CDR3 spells CSVGGVLRSEQYF. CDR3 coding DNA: TGCAGCGTTGGAGGGGTGTTACGCTCCGAGCAGTACTTC.

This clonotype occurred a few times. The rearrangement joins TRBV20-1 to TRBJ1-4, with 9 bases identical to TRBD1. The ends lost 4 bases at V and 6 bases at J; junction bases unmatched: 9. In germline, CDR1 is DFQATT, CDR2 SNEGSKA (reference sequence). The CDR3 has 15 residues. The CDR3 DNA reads TGCAGTGCTACCTCACCGGACAGGGGAGATGAAAAACTGTTTTTT. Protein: CSATSPDRGDEKLFF.

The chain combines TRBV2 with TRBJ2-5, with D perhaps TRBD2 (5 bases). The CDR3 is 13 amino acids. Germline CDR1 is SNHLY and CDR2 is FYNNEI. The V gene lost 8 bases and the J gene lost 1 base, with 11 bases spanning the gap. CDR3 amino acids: CASCVEVQETQYF. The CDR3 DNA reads TGTGCCAGCTGTGTGGAGGTCCAAGAGACCCAGTACTTC.

The chain's CDR3 is CSAPPASGRAGYEQYF. CDR3 nucleotides: TGCAGTGCCCCCCCGGCTAGCGGGAGGGCCGGTTACGAGCAGTACTTC. The chain has TRBV20-1 and TRBJ2-7, with TRBD2 matching over 12 bases. J lost 4 bases, V lost 6 bases, and 13 bases had no gene match. CDR1 is DFQATT and CDR2 is SNEGSKA in the germline V gene (reference sequence). CDR3 length: 16 residues.

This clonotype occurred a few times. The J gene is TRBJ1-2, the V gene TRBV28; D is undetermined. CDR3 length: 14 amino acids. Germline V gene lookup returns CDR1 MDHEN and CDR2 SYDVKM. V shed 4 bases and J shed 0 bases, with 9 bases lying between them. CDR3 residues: CASSSGLSNYGYTF. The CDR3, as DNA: TGTGCCAGCAGTTCTGGGCTATCTAACTATGGCTACACCTTC.

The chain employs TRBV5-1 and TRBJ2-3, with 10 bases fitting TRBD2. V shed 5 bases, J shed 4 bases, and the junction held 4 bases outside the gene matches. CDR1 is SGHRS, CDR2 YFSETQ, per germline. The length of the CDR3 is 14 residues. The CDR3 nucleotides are TGCGCCAGCAGGCTAGCGGGAGTTGCAGATACGCAGTATTTT. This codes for CASRLAGVADTQYF.

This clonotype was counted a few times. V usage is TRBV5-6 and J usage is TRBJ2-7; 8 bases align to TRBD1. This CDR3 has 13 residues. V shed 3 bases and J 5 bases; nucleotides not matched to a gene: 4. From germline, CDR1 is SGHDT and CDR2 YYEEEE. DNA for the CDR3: TGTGCCAGCAGCTACGGGACAGGCAACGAGCAGTACTTC. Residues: CASSYGTGNEQYF.